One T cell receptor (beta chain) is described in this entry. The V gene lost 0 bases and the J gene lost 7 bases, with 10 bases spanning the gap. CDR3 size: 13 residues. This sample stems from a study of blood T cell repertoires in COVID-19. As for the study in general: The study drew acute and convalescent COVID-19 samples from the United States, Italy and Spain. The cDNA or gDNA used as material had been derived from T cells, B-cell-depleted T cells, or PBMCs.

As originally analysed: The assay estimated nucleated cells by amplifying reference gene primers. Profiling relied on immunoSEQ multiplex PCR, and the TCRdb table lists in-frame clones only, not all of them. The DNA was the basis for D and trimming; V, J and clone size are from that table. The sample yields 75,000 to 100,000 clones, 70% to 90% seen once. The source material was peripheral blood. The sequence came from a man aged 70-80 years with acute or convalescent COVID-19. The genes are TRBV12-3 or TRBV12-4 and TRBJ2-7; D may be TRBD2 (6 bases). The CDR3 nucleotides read TGTGCCAGCAGTTTAGCGTCCGGGGGAGAGCAGTACTTC. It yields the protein CASSLASGGEQYF.